This T cell receptor beta chain was retrieved from a study of T-cell memory formation after mild COVID-19. Background on the study: TCR clusters were mostly confined to one donor each. Overall study results and limits: Clones that contracted from day 15 to 85 had balanced CD4/CD8; later expanders were CD4+ biased.

Comment on this clonotype: Its antigen is as yet unknown.

In TCRdb, the 5' RACE reads were re-called with MiXCR into one record per CDR3 protein. The table records 190,000 or so distinct CDR3 sequences, over 20% of them present only once. The sequence was obtained from an adult woman who had mild COVID-19 (a few samples of this study predate the infection). Cell type and time point are not known. The specimen was PBMCs or a T cell subset sorted from them (not recorded which).

CDR3 loop: CASSVGSSFQPQHF. CDR3 bases: TGTGCCAGCAGCGTAGGATCGAGTTTTCAGCCCCAGCATTTT. The genes are TRBV9 and TRBJ1-5; D unresolved. Between the trimmed V and J ends, which lost 0 bases and 6 bases, there was a span of 10 bases. The V gene's germline CDR1 is SGDLS and CDR2 YYNGEE. The CDR3 has 14 amino acids.